This TCR beta chain stems from a study of patients and donors after allogeneic stem cell transplantation. MiXCR, run by TCRdb on the RT-PCR reads, gives a single entry per CDR3 protein. The sample consists of 150,000 to 250,000 distinct CDR3 sequences, around 41% of them appearing once. V was clipped by 2 bases and J by 0 bases; unmatched bases: 11. The CDR3 contains 18 residues. Germline V CDR1 and CDR2: SGDLS, YYNGEE. The rearrangement links TRBV9 to TRBJ1-2; 9 bases are a match to TRBD1. This sequence originates from a human donor who was either an allogeneic HSCT recipient or a stem cell or donor lymphocyte infusion donor (not recorded which). It is not recorded whose cells these are; they may come from a transplant donor. Material for sequencing was blood, either unsorted or a sorted T cell fraction (not recorded which). The chain's CDR3 is CASSVALQGAEANYGYTF. The CDR3 DNA sequence: TGTGCCAGCAGCGTCGCGCTACAGGGGGCTGAGGCTAACTATGGCTACACCTTC.